This T cell receptor beta chain derives from a study of ipilimumab plus nivolumab after autologous stem cell transplantation. Profiled with immunoSEQ multiplex PCR; TCRdb holds only in-frame clones, not every one. Found here are 15,000 to 20,000 clones, 70% to 90% of them singletons; the top ten hold under 30%. Trimming pared 4 bases from V and 3 bases from J, leaving 16 bases between. This CDR3 spans 15 amino acids. The germline V gene has CDR1 MNHNS and CDR2 SASEGT. Ipilimumab, 1 mg/kg, started 14 to 28 days after autologous transplant. The sample in question was PBMCs, obtained in a trial of ipilimumab plus nivolumab as post-transplant consolidation. The source of this sequence is a male donor with diffuse large B-cell lymphoma. V is TRBV6-1 and J is TRBJ2-7; D is perhaps TRBD1 (7 bases). The CDR3 reads CASSVETGDFYEQYF. CDR3 in DNA: TGTGCCAGCAGTGTTGAAACAGGGGACTTCTACGAGCAGTACTTC.